These 20 T cell receptor beta chains came from one sample sequenced in a study of glioma-infiltrating T cells after dendritic cell vaccination listed by TCRdb under 2016. The library was produced with the immunoSEQ multiplex PCR assay. In TCRdb, the immuneACCESS table is reduced to in-frame sequences with V and J assigned. These tables do not hold every clone; where another copy was compared, an unresolved V gene accounts for under half, and the others remain unexplained. The sample data list around 73,000 clones, and roughly 87% of these were observed just once. The leading ten clones occupy under 2.5% of the sample. Specimen: blood, collected before dendritic cell vaccination. These receptors came from a human donor with glioblastoma.

J is TRBJ2-2 and V is TRBV7-7; 9 bases are a match to TRBD1. V gave up 1 base and J gave up 5 bases; unmatched junction bases: 2. The CDR3 sequence is 15 residues long. Germline CDR1 is SSHAT and CDR2 is FNYEAQ (reference sequence). The CDR3 protein is CASSLGTGETGELFF. The CDR3 DNA is TGTGCCAGCAGCTTAGGGACAGGGGAAACCGGGGAGCTGTTTTTT.

The V call is TRBV27, the J call TRBJ2-5; 13 bases match TRBD2. CDR3 size: 18 residues. V was pared by 5 bases and J by 0 bases, with 9 bases of the junction left unmatched. Germline CDR1 is MNHEY and CDR2 is SMNVEV (reference sequence). The CDR3 region is CASSTRTSGGDHQETQYF. CDR3 nucleotide sequence: TGTGCCAGCAGTACCCGGACTAGCGGGGGAGACCACCAAGAGACCCAGTACTTC.

The chain couples TRBV5-6 to TRBJ2-7, with 7 bases fitting TRBD2. Germline V gene data show CDR1 as SGHDT and CDR2 as YYEEEE. V lost 3 bases, J lost 2 bases, and 5 bases stayed unmatched. The CDR3 spans 14 residues. The CDR3 loop is CASSSTSRPYEQYV. CDR3 bases: TGTGCCAGCAGCTCGACTAGCCGGCCCTACGAGCAGTACGTC.

This clone has a handful of counts. The CDR3 sequence is CASSYSTGSEQYV. In DNA form, the CDR3 reads TGTGCCAGCAGTTATTCGACAGGGTCCGAGCAGTACGTC. This chain connects TRBV6-1 to TRBJ2-7, with 7 positions matching TRBD1. Germline loops: CDR1 MNHNS, CDR2 SASEGT. V shed 5 bases and J 6 bases; nucleotides not matched to a gene: 7. CDR3 length equals 13 residues.

This chain connects TRBV4-1 to TRBJ2-1; 9 bases match TRBD2. Germline V gene lookup returns CDR1 MGHRA and CDR2 YSYEKL. After removal of 1 base from V and 7 bases from J, the junction contained 14 bases not matched to a gene. The CDR3 sequence is 18 residues long. CDR3 nucleotides: TGCGCCAGCAGCCAAGGTGGGCTAGGGCGGGGGGGCTATAATGAGCAGTTCTTC. This translates into CASSQGGLGRGGYNEQFF.

This clone was counted a few times. The chain carries TRBV9 and TRBJ2-3; D perhaps matches TRBD2 (5 bases). Germline values: CDR1 SGDLS, CDR2 YYNGEE. V was pared by 7 bases and J by 1 base, with 7 bases between. This CDR3 is 12 amino acids long. The CDR3 DNA follows: TGTGCCAGCTCCGGGGGCACAGATACGCAGTATTTT. This translates into CASSGGTDTQYF. Complete variable domain (other parts from reference TRBV9 and TRBJ2-3): DSGVTQTPKHLITATGQRVTLRCSPRSGDLSVYWYQQSLDQGLQFLIQYYNGEERAKGNILERFSAQQFPDLHSELNLSSLELGDSALYFCASSGGTDTQYFGPGTRLTVL.

This clone has only one observation. CDR3 loop: CASSLVPSADTQYF. The CDR3 bases are TGTGCCAGCAGCTTAGTCCCTAGCGCAGATACGCAGTATTTT. This sequence joins TRBV11-3 and TRBJ2-3; tentative D call: TRBD2 (6 bases). The ends were cut back, 1 base at V and 4 bases at J, with 9 bases in the middle. The CDR3 contains 14 residues. The germline V gene has CDR1 SGHNT and CDR2 YENEEA.

This clone was recorded only once. The same CDR3 also results from other DNA sequences found in this sample. The chain recombines TRBV6-6 with TRBJ2-7, with D maybe TRBD1 (7 bases). With 6 bases removed from V and 1 base from J, the gap between germline ends came to 13 bases. CDR3 length: 14 residues. Looked up from germline, CDR1 is MNHNY and CDR2 is SVGAGI (reference sequence). CDR3 sequence (DNA): TGTGCCAGCAGCCCGCGGGACAGTTCCTACGAGCAGTACTTC. This encodes CASSPRDSSYEQYF.

This clone has just one count. In nucleotides, the CDR3 is TGTGCCAGCAGTTTCAGGGGGCTTCAAGAAAAACTGTTTTTT. Protein: CASSFRGLQEKLFF. The genes are TRBV27 and TRBJ1-4; 8 nucleotides match TRBD1. With 3 bases clipped from V and 8 bases from J, the junction kept 5 bases outside the gene matches. The CDR3 covers 14 residues. Germline V CDR1 and CDR2: MNHEY, SMNVEV (reference sequence). The full variable domain, with the rest looked up from reference TRBV27 and TRBJ1-4, is EAQVTQNPRYLITVTGKKLTVTCSQNMNHEYMSWYRQDPGLGLRQIYYSMNVEVTDKGDVPEGYKVSRKEKRNFPLILESPSPNQTSLYFCASSFRGLQEKLFFGSGTQLSVL.

V usage is TRBV11-1 and J usage is TRBJ1-3; 10 bases are a match to TRBD1. The germline V gene has CDR1 SGHAT and CDR2 FQDESV (reference sequence). The junction had 2 bases not matched to a gene; V was cut back by 5 bases and J by 10 bases. This CDR3 has 12 amino acids. This chain's CDR3 is CASSPDRGTIYF. The CDR3 DNA reads TGTGCCAGCAGCCCGGACAGGGGGACCATATATTTT.

This clone was found a few times. The chain has TRBV2 and TRBJ2-7; 8 nucleotides line up with TRBD1. Trimming took 6 bases from V and 2 from J; bases not matched to a gene: 15. CDR3 length equals 17 residues. Germline CDR1 is SNHLY and CDR2 is FYNNEI. The CDR3 region is CASSPDRAVSKPYEQYF. In nucleotides, the CDR3 is TGTGCCAGCAGCCCGGACAGGGCGGTTTCCAAGCCCTACGAGCAGTACTTC.

This rearrangement joins TRBV2 to TRBJ1-1; no firm D call. V was cut by 4 bases and J by 5 bases, with 8 bases left in between. The CDR3 runs 12 residues. In germline, CDR1 is SNHLY, CDR2 FYNNEI. The CDR3 sequence is CASSGPKTEAFF. In DNA, the CDR3 is TGTGCCAGCAGTGGCCCTAAGACTGAAGCTTTCTTT. The entire variable domain, with the rest obtained from reference TRBV2 and TRBJ1-1, is as follows: EPEVTQTPSHQVTQMGQEVILRCVPISNHLYFYWYRQILGQKVEFLVSFYNNEISEKSEIFDDQFSVERPDGSNFTLKIRSTKLEDSAMYFCASSGPKTEAFFGQGTRLTVV.

In this sample, this clone turned up once. The chain is built from TRBV4-1 and TRBJ2-1, with TRBD2 as a possible D gene (6 bases). Germline CDR1 MGHRA, CDR2 YSYEKL. The CDR3 spans 11 residues. The V gene lost 10 bases and the J gene lost 8 bases, with 12 bases spanning the gap. The CDR3 region is CATTAGDEQFF. The CDR3 DNA reads as TGCGCCACCACAGCGGGCGATGAGCAGTTCTTC.

The J gene is TRBJ2-3, the V gene TRBV9; possible D gene TRBD2, 5 bases. The V end lost 0 bases, the J end lost 0 bases, and 8 bases lay between the germline ends. The CDR3 is made up of 15 amino acids. Per germline, CDR1 SGDLS and CDR2 YYNGEE. CDR3 region: CASSVVSGSTDTQYF. CDR3 DNA: TGTGCCAGCAGCGTAGTGAGCGGTAGCACAGATACGCAGTATTTT.

The chain links TRBV15 to TRBJ2-7; 9 bases align to TRBD2. Germline-derived CDR1 and CDR2 are LNHNV and YYDKDF (reference sequence). J was trimmed by 3 bases and V by 0 bases; bases with no gene match: 9. The CDR3 length is 17 residues. Written as DNA, the CDR3 is TGTGCCACCAGCAGAGATGAAGGAGCGGGAGGAATCTACGAGCAGTACGTC. Residues: CATSRDEGAGGIYEQYV.

The rearrangement joins TRBV5-1 to TRBJ2-2; TRBD2 might be the D (7 bases). The CDR3 consists of 17 residues. Looked up from germline, CDR1 is SGHRS and CDR2 is YFSETQ. With 4 bases removed from V and 3 bases from J, the gap between germline ends came to 19 bases. CDR3 nucleotide sequence: TGCGCCAGCAGCCCTAGGGGGGGGGCAGTTGACACCGGGGAGCTGTTTTTT. It encodes CASSPRGGAVDTGELFF.

The rearrangement joins TRBV10-3 to TRBJ2-7, with D perhaps matching TRBD2 (6 bases). The CDR3 consists of 16 residues. Germline CDR1 is ENHRY and CDR2 is SYGVKD. The V and J ends lost 3 bases and 2 bases respectively, with 17 bases between them. The CDR3 region has the DNA TGTGCCATCAGTGACATCGGGGGTCTTACAACCTACGAGCAGTACGTC. Its protein product is CAISDIGGLTTYEQYV.

The rearrangement joins TRBV9 to TRBJ2-1; tentative D call: TRBD2 (6 bases). The CDR3 is 15 amino acids. Germline loops: CDR1 SGDLS, CDR2 YYNGEE. With 0 bases removed from V and 5 bases from J, the gap between germline ends came to 12 bases. The chain's CDR3 is CASSVGNSGNNEQFF. In DNA form, the CDR3 reads TGTGCCAGCAGCGTAGGAAATAGCGGAAACAATGAGCAGTTCTTC.

The chain links TRBV10-3 to TRBJ2-1; maybe TRBD2 (5 bases). The V end lost 3 bases, the J end lost 10 bases, and 13 bases lay between the germline ends. CDR1 ENHRY and CDR2 SYGVKD come from the germline V gene. The CDR3 is made up of 13 amino acids. The chain's CDR3 is CAISESNRGEQFF. The DNA of the CDR3 is TGTGCCATCAGTGAATCAAACCGGGGAGAGCAGTTCTTC.

This clone was seen a handful of times. This chain links TRBV5-1 with TRBJ1-5; D gene ambiguous. Germline values: CDR1 SGHRS, CDR2 YFSETQ. The CDR3 extends over 16 amino acids. V dropped 4 bases and J dropped 6 bases, with 20 bases sitting between them. The CDR3 nucleotides are TGCGCCAGCAGCCCCGGTGAGGGTGGGAGTAGTCAGCCCCAGCATTTT. This gives the protein CASSPGEGGSSQPQHF.